This T cell receptor beta chain was captured in a study of shared clonotypes between healthy human individuals (dated by TCRdb to about 2020). Looking at the study overall: A couple of women and a few men aged 18 to 49 years were included in the cohort. For each donor, CD4 naive and CD4 memory were each given three plates, CD8 naive was given two plates, and CD8 memory was given one plate. Blood TCR repertoires of about 5 healthy adults were deeply sequenced to estimate repertoire size and the extent of clonotype sharing between individuals. Libraries were prepared and TCR repertoires were sequenced by different laboratories using diverse techniques, in order to increase sequencing depth and limit assay-specific biases. Leukapheresis yielded between about 0.9 and 8.9 billion PBMCs per donor.

The germline V end is reduced by 1 base and the J end by 2 bases; junction bases left unmatched: 1. Reading from cysteine to phenylalanine, the CDR3 counts 13 amino acids. Kept here is only the CDR3 DNA, which spans 39 bases and is read in frame from base 1. CDR1 is given as GTSNPN and CDR2 as SVGIG, both from the germline V gene (reference sequence). TCR CDR3 regions were amplified from genomic DNA by multiplex PCR using the deep immunoSEQ assay. Extracted genomic DNA from each cell subset was distributed evenly across all wells of several immunoSEQ 96-well plates, and each plate was treated as a replicate. For sorted subsets, each replicate PCR was loaded with approximately 190 ng genomic DNA, equivalent to 25,000 to 30,000 T cell genomes. Purified libraries were measured with a Qubit 3.0 fluorometer, size-checked on a Bioanalyzer 2100, and measured again with the KAPA Library Quantification kit. Every immunoSEQ 96-well plate was sequenced on a separate single-read 150-cycle Illumina NextSeq 550 flow cell. As for the authors' bioinformatics: Because only junctional sequences without quality scores were contained in the immunoSEQ output, filtering matching that applied to full-length reads could not be performed. To assign V/J genes and CDR3, sequences were annotated against IMGT germline references using PyIR, a Python wrapper for IgBLAST v1.9. Reads were filtered out if the reads had weak V/J assignments (E-value above 1e-6), no CDR3, stop codons, out-of-frame junctions, or ambiguous translated residues. V3J clonotypes were defined as sequences sharing the same inferred V gene, J gene, and CDR3 amino acid sequence. The percentage overlap between two repertoires was calculated by dividing the number of shared unique clonotypes by the size of the smaller repertoire. Repertoire richness was assessed with RTK rarefaction, the Chao1 estimator, and Recon v2.1 estimates of unobserved clonotypes. For all TCRbeta clonotypes obtained by the gDNA method from several donors, generation probabilities were computed with OLGA. TCRdb provides this immuneACCESS table in a form limited to in-frame rearrangements. Some clones are lacking; in checked studies, under half of them reflect an unresolved V gene, and why the rest are absent is not known. V, J and clone size were drawn from that table, and D and trimming were deduced from the DNA. A total of a few hundred thousand clones appear in this sample, more than 60% of them only once. The ten largest clonotypes hold 10% of the sample.

Donors were healthy HIV-negative adults with no recently reported acute infections or vaccinations. Only Caucasian adults living in Nashville, Tennessee, USA were represented among the donors. Magnetic negative selection was used to enrich CD4+ T cells, after which naive cells were positively selected on CD45RA and the negative fraction became the memory subset. After blood collection by leukapheresis, PBMCs were isolated using Ficoll-Histopaque density gradient centrifugation and then cryopreserved in the vapor phase of liquid nitrogen. Analytical flow cytometry was used to check the purity and quantity of every magnetically sorted T cell population. Genomic DNA was isolated from every sorted fraction and measured by UV absorbance on a Nanodrop 2000c. With regard to this clone: Its antigen has not been determined. No base-level quality is on record; no much larger clone is a single base apart. The sample has other DNA sequences that encode this CDR3 too.

Broad study findings and their caveats: Pairwise subsampling indicated that sequencing depth was expected to affect the degree of clonotype sharing among donors. Estimated clonotype richness was generally larger for naive than for memory subsets. Incomplete sequencing was indicated by rarefaction of sorted-subset datasets, despite the large sequencing depth. Clonotypes shared by all four sorted-subset donors showed higher generation probabilities than non-shared clonotypes. Only blood was sampled, and tissue TCR repertoires likely differ from those in blood. Approximately 4.8% of naive CD4, 3.5% of naive CD8, approximately 2.2% of memory CD4, and more than 0.35% of memory CD8 clonotypes were shared across several donors. The small number of donors limited the genetic and exposure-history diversity represented.

The V gene is TRBV30 and the J gene is TRBJ1-1; 7 bases in the middle match TRBD1. The sequence was collected from a man in his thirties or forties in good health. The sample taken for sequencing was memory CD4+ T cells sorted from blood. The meaning of the sample's cell subset or site label: CD45RA-negative fraction. CDR3 loop: CAWSGQGNTEAFF. The sequenced DNA is TGTGCCTGGAGTGGACAGGGCAACACTGAAGCTTTCTTT.